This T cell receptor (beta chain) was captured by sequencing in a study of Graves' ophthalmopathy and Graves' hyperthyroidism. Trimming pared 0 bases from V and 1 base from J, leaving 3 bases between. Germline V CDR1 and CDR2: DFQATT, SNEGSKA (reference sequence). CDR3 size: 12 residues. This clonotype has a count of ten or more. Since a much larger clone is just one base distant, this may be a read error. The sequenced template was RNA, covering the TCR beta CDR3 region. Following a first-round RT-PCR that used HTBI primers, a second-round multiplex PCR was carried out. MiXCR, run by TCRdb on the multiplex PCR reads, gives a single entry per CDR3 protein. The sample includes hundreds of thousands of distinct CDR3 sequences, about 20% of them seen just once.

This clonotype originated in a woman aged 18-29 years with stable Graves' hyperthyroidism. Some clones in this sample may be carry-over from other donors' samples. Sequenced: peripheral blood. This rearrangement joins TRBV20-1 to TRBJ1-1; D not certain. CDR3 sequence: CSAREPNTEAFF. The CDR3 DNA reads TGCAGTGCTAGAGAGCCGAACACTGAAGCTTTCTTT.